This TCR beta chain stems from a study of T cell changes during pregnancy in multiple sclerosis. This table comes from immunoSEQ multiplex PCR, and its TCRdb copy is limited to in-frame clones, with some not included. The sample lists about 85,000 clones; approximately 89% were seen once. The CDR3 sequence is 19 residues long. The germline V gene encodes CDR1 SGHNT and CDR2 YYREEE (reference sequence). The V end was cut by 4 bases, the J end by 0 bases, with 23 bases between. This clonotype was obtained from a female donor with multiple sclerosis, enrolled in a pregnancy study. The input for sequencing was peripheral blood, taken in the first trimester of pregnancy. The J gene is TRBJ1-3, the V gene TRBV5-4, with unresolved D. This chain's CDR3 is CASSVGPLGPGNSGNTIYF. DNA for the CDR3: TGTGCCAGCAGCGTCGGGCCCCTGGGCCCGGGGAACTCTGGAAACACCATATATTTT.